A selection of T cell receptor beta chains follows, all from one sample in a study of OX40 agonist ivuxolimab in advanced cancers. Sequenced by immunoSEQ multiplex PCR; TCRdb stores in-frame clones only, minus some. The sample lists approximately 42,000 clones; 88% were seen once. The material was CD4+ or CD8+ T cells sorted from blood, obtained in a trial of the OX40 agonist ivuxolimab. These receptors originate from an adult with an advanced solid tumor such as melanoma, head and neck, liver or kidney cancer. The CDR3 runs from the conserved cysteine through the conserved F or W. A D gene is named only where the DNA matches it firmly. The size entry is marked missing in some rows and otherwise reads once, few, many or a size class.

>TRBJ1-1|12|TRBD1|TRBV6-5|few
CASSSDREGAFF
TGTGCCAGCAGTTCGGACAGGGAGGGAGCTTTCTTT
>TRBJ2-2|13|-|TRBV7-5|-
CASSGTDTGELFF
TGTGCCAGCAGTGGGACAGACACCGGGGAGCTGTTTTTT
>TRBJ2-1|15|-|TRBV5-1|-
CASSLLRGAGNEQFF
TGCGCCAGCAGCTTGCTTAGGGGGGCGGGCAATGAGCAGTTCTTC
>TRBJ2-1|14|-|TRBV28|-
CASSLLGTYNEQFF
TGTGCCAGCAGTTTATTAGGGACCTACAATGAGCAGTTCTTC
>TRBJ1-3|16|TRBD1|TRBV7-8|-
CASSAGQGSPEDTIYF
TGTGCCAGCAGCGCCGGACAGGGATCCCCTGAGGACACCATATATTTT
>TRBJ1-2|12|-|TRBV28|-
CASSFRFYGYTF
TGTGCCAGCAGTTTCCGATTCTATGGCTACACCTTC
>TRBJ1-1|14|-|TRBV4-1|-
CASSQDSGSTEAFF
TGCGCCAGCAGCCAAGATTCGGGAAGCACTGAAGCTTTCTTT
>TRBJ2-3|15|-|TRBV6-5|-
CASRRGLLSTDTQYF
TGTGCCAGCAGGAGGGGCCTCCTTAGCACAGATACGCAGTATTTT
>TRBJ2-7|13|TRBD1|TRBV19|-
CASSPGTAYEQYF
TGTGCCAGTAGCCCGGGGACAGCTTACGAGCAGTACTTC
>TRBJ1-3|16|-|TRBV28|once
CASSSWDIADLNTIYF
TGTGCCAGCAGTTCATGGGACATCGCCGACTTAAACACCATATATTTT
>TRBJ1-1|12|-|TRBV6-5|-
CASRIGHTEAFF
TGTGCCAGCAGAATAGGGCACACTGAAGCTTTCTTT
>TRBJ2-7|14|-|TRBV11-2|-
CASSFPGGSYEQYF
TGTGCCAGCAGCTTCCCTGGAGGATCCTACGAGCAGTACTTC
>TRBJ1-2|15|TRBD1|TRBV27|-
CASSPLATGIYGYTF
TGTGCCAGCAGTCCCCTAGCGACAGGGATATATGGCTACACCTTC
>TRBJ1-6|14|TRBD1|TRBV28|-
CASRFRGDNSPLHF
TGTGCCAGCAGGTTCAGGGGGGATAATTCACCCCTCCACTTT
>TRBJ2-1|15|TRBD1|TRBV5-1|-
CASSLQGQGYNEQFF
TGCGCCAGCAGCCTACAGGGACAGGGCTACAATGAGCAGTTCTTC
>TRBJ2-2|11|-|TRBV27|-
CASSDSGELFF
TGTGCCAGCAGTGATTCCGGGGAGCTGTTTTTT
>TRBJ2-5|15|-|TRBV2|-
CASSEADLPQETQYF
TGTGCCAGCAGTGAAGCGGATCTCCCCCAAGAGACCCAGTACTTC
>TRBJ2-1|16|TRBD2|TRBV2|-
CASSEAGDPSYNEQFF
TGTGCCAGCAGTGAGGCGGGGGATCCCTCCTACAATGAGCAGTTCTTC
>TRBJ1-1|15|TRBD1|TRBV7-8|-
CASSLSRTGGTEAFF
TGTGCCAGCAGCTTAAGCCGGACAGGCGGAACTGAAGCTTTCTTT
>TRBJ2-5|18|TRBD1|TRBV4-3|once
CASSQVGDRRLDQETQYF
TGCGCCAGCAGCCAGGTCGGGGACAGGAGGTTGGATCAGGAGACCCAGTACTTC
>TRBJ1-2|15|-|TRBV2|-
CASSERTDQNYGYTF
TGTGCCAGCAGTGAAAGGACAGACCAGAACTATGGCTACACCTTC
>TRBJ2-4|15|TRBD1|TRBV25-1|-
CASSLNRGVKNIQYF
TGTGCCAGCAGTTTGAACAGGGGGGTCAAAAACATTCAGTACTTC
>TRBJ1-2|13|-|TRBV6-6|few
CASNPDGPYGYTF
TGTGCCAGCAACCCAGACGGACCCTATGGCTACACCTTC
>TRBJ2-3|15|TRBD2|TRBV7-3|-
CASSNSGGSADTQYF
TGTGCCAGCAGCAATAGCGGGGGGTCCGCAGATACGCAGTATTTT
>TRBJ1-5|13|-|TRBV10-3|-
CAISESTEKPQHF
TGTGCCATCAGTGAGTCGACAGAGAAGCCCCAGCATTTT
>TRBJ1-3|18|TRBD1|TRBV5-5|-
CASSLAGWTGESGNTIYF
TGTGCCAGCAGCTTGGCCGGGTGGACAGGGGAATCTGGAAACACCATATATTTT
>TRBJ1-1|14|-|TRBV7-6|-
CASSLDALNTEAFF
TGTGCCAGCAGCTTGGACGCATTGAACACTGAAGCTTTCTTT
>TRBJ2-3|19|-|TRBV7-3|once
CASSLKGQPGGRDTDTQYF
TGTGCCAGCAGCCTAAAAGGGCAACCAGGTGGGAGAGACACAGATACGCAGTATTTT
>TRBJ2-7|13|-|TRBV5-6|once
CASSLRYLDEQYF
TGTGCCAGCAGCTTGCGGTATCTAGACGAGCAGTACTTC
>TRBJ2-5|15|-|TRBV4-2|-
CASSQEDYLRETQYF
TGTGCCAGCAGCCAAGAGGACTACCTAAGGGAGACCCAGTACTTC
>TRBJ1-1|14|-|TRBV4-3|-
CASSQGAGDIEAFF
TGCGCCAGCAGCCAAGGTGCGGGGGATATTGAAGCTTTCTTT
>TRBJ2-7|14|-|TRBV7-6|medium-sized
CASSLDRASNEQYF
TGTGCCAGCAGCTTAGACAGGGCTTCCAACGAGCAGTACTTC
>TRBJ1-2|13|-|TRBV11-2|-
CASSPTGLIGYTF
TGTGCCAGCAGCCCGACAGGTTTGATTGGCTACACCTTC
>TRBJ1-2|14|-|TRBV19|few
CASSAAGTDYGYTF
TGTGCCAGTAGTGCTGCGGGGACTGACTATGGCTACACCTTC
>TRBJ1-6|17|-|TRBV9|-
CASSEGPRSSYNSPLHF
TGTGCCAGCAGCGAGGGACCGCGGAGCTCCTATAATTCACCCCTCCACTTT
>TRBJ2-3|13|-|TRBV14|-
CASSPGEVGTQYF
TGTGCCAGCAGTCCCGGGGAGGTTGGCACGCAGTATTTT
>TRBJ2-3|15|TRBD2|TRBV28|-
CASRRLAGGTDTQYF
TGTGCCAGCAGGAGACTAGCGGGGGGCACAGATACGCAGTATTTT
>TRBJ1-2|18|-|TRBV9|-
CASSAPRDRDRANYGYTF
TGTGCCAGCAGCGCTCCCCGGGACCGCGATAGAGCTAACTATGGCTACACCTTC
>TRBJ2-7|13|-|TRBV7-2|-
CASSLVQSNEQYF
TGTGCCAGCAGCTTAGTACAATCAAACGAGCAGTACTTC
>TRBJ1-5|14|-|TRBV9|few
CASSGGYSNQPQHF
TGTGCCAGCAGCGGGGGGTATAGCAATCAGCCCCAGCATTTT
>TRBJ1-1|11|-|TRBV27|-
CASRLGSEAFF
TGTGCCAGCAGATTGGGGTCTGAAGCTTTCTTT
>TRBJ2-2|15|-|TRBV28|hyperexpanded
CASSLGTGRTGELFF
TGTGCCAGCAGTTTGGGAACAGGACGCACCGGGGAGCTGTTTTTT